One and the same sample provided the 24 T cell receptor beta chains below, sequenced in a study of shared clonotypes between healthy human individuals (dated by TCRdb to the early 2020s). Library preparation used the immunoSEQ multiplex PCR assay. Here the immuneACCESS table is served through TCRdb, limited to in-frame sequences with V and J called. Missing clones are a known gap in these copies; in checked studies unresolved V genes cover under half, and the rest lacks a known reason. A total of about 1.1 million clones appear in this sample, 77% of them only once. The top ten hold approximately 0.9% of the sample. Material for sequencing was memory CD4+ T cells from PBMCs. This specimen's cell subset or site label, per the study, means: CD45RA-negative fraction. Receptor source: a man between 18 and 29 years old in good health. Some clones in this sample may be carry-over from other donors' samples.

This chain joins TRBV9 and TRBJ2-7; tentative D call: TRBD1 (5 bases). The CDR3 has 16 residues. The germline gives CDR1 SGDLS, CDR2 YYNGEE. Trimming left V 4 bases short and J 0 bases short, with 17 bases between. CDR3 DNA: TGTGCCAGCAGCCCGCACATGTGGACAAGCTCCTACGAGCAGTACTTC. Translated: CASSPHMWTSSYEQYF. Full variable domain (rest looked up from reference TRBV9 and TRBJ2-7): DSGVTQTPKHLITATGQRVTLRCSPRSGDLSVYWYQQSLDQGLQFLIQYYNGEERAKGNILERFSAQQFPDLHSELNLSSLELGDSALYFCASSPHMWTSSYEQYFGPGTRLTVT.

The chain joins TRBV5-6 to TRBJ2-5; D remains ambiguous. This CDR3 region has 14 residues. Trimming removed 4 bases at V and 2 bases at J, with 12 bases between. CDR1 is SGHDT, CDR2 YYEEEE, per germline. The chain's CDR3 is CASSRGSLQETQYF. DNA of the CDR3: TGTGCCAGCAGCCGAGGTTCTCTACAAGAGACCCAGTACTTC.

The chain joins TRBV4-3 to TRBJ2-5, with 14 bases matching TRBD2. The tail of the sequence fits TRBJ2-7 better, so the J call may be wrong. Germline V gene data show CDR1 as LGHNA and CDR2 as YSLEER. CDR3 length: 17 amino acids. The CDR3 is CASSRGLAGDASYEQYF. The CDR3, as DNA: TGCGCCAGCAGCCGGGGACTAGCGGGAGATGCGTCCTACGAGCAGTACTTC.

This sequence joins TRBV6-6 and TRBJ2-7; D may be TRBD1 (6 bases). There are 15 residues in the CDR3. Trimming shortened V by 6 bases and J by 1 base, and 16 bases separated the two germline ends. CDR1 and CDR2 from the germline V gene are MNHNY and SVGAGI (reference sequence). CDR3 protein: CASREQGGISYEQYF. The DNA for the CDR3 is TGTGCCAGCAGAGAACAGGGTGGAATTTCCTACGAGCAGTACTTC.

V is TRBV18 and J is TRBJ2-1, with D perhaps TRBD1 (6 bases). Trimming removed 6 bases at V and 0 bases at J, with 12 bases between. This CDR3 region has 15 residues. The germline V gene has CDR1 KGHSH and CDR2 LQKENI. The CDR3 loop is CASSLQGTSYNEQFF. CDR3 coding DNA: TGTGCCAGCTCGCTACAGGGTACCTCCTACAATGAGCAGTTCTTC.

As concerns this clone: A read error is likely here: a far larger clone is one base away. V gene TRBV7-7 combines with J gene TRBJ2-1, with 13 bases fitting TRBD2. The CDR3 is 15 amino acids. J was trimmed by 5 bases and V by 3 bases; bases with no gene match: 1. CDR1 and CDR2 (germline): SSHAT, FNYEAQ (reference sequence). The DNA for the CDR3 is TGTGCCAGCAGCTTGGGACTAGCGGGAAACAATGAGCAGTTCTTC. Translating gives CASSLGLAGNNEQFF.

V is TRBV11-1 and J is TRBJ2-7; D unresolved. Trimming shortened V by 7 bases and J by 3 bases, and 10 bases separated the two germline ends. Germline CDR1 SGHAT, CDR2 FQDESV (reference sequence). The CDR3 contains 12 residues. The CDR3 here is CASKPIFYEQYF. The DNA for the CDR3 is TGTGCCAGCAAGCCGATTTTCTACGAGCAGTACTTC.

The chain carries TRBV29-1 and TRBJ2-1, with 7 bases identical to TRBD2. Per germline, CDR1 SQVTM and CDR2 ANQGSEA. The length of the CDR3 is 15 residues. V was pared by 4 bases and J by 5 bases, with 11 bases of the junction left unmatched. The CDR3 coding sequence is TGCAGCGTTGGCCCTCGGCTAGCGGACGACAATGAGCAGTTCTTC. It codes for CSVGPRLADDNEQFF.

This clone occurred a few times. Other DNA sequences in the same sample also yield this CDR3. The rearrangement uses TRBV6-1 and TRBJ1-5; TRBD1 might be the D (5 bases). Trimming removed 0 bases at V and 6 bases at J, with 6 bases between. The CDR3 is 13 amino acids. CDR1 and CDR2 from the germline V gene are MNHNS and SASEGT. The CDR3 spells CASSEAQGQPQHF. The CDR3 nucleotides are TGTGCCAGCAGTGAAGCGCAGGGTCAGCCCCAGCATTTT.

The CDR3 nucleotides are TGTGCCAGCAGCTTATTGTGGCGAGATACGCAGTATTTT. Translating gives CASSLLWRDTQYF. The chain employs TRBV7-9 and TRBJ2-3; D is unresolved. Per germline, CDR1 SEHNR and CDR2 FQNEAQ (reference sequence). The CDR3 loop spans 13 amino acids. Trimming shortened V by 2 bases and J by 5 bases, and 8 bases separated the two germline ends.

The chain uses TRBV19 and TRBJ2-3; 10 bases match TRBD2. Germline CDR1 is LNHDA and CDR2 is SQIVND (reference sequence). The CDR3 is 15 amino acids. V was clipped by 7 bases and J by 2 bases; unmatched bases: 6. The DNA for the CDR3 is TGTGCCAGTACCCGGAGCGGGAGGGCCACAGATACGCAGTATTTT. Translating it yields CASTRSGRATDTQYF.

This sequence joins TRBV5-1 and TRBJ2-7, with 11 positions matching TRBD1. The CDR3 is made up of 15 amino acids. The germline V gene encodes CDR1 SGHRS and CDR2 YFSETQ. J was trimmed by 6 bases and V by 4 bases; bases with no gene match: 9. The CDR3 sequence is CASSLEPGQGVEQYF. DNA for the CDR3: TGCGCCAGCAGCCTGGAGCCGGGACAGGGGGTCGAGCAGTACTTC.

CDR3 bases: TGCGCCAGCAGCTTGGCTCCCTCCCACTCTGGGGCCAACGTCCTGACTTTC. Translating gives CASSLAPSHSGANVLTF. The V and J genes are TRBV5-1 and TRBJ2-6; D call uncertain. Looked up from germline, CDR1 is SGHRS and CDR2 is YFSETQ. The CDR3 is 17 amino acids. The germline V and J ends were trimmed by 0 bases and 0 bases, with 10 bases remaining between them. Combining the CDR3 with reference TRBV5-1 and TRBJ2-6 gives the whole variable domain KAGVTQTPRYLIKTRGQQVTLSCSPISGHRSVSWYQQTPGQGLQFLFEYFSETQRNKGNFPGRFSGRQFSNSRSEMNVSTLELGDSALYLCASSLAPSHSGANVLTFGAGSRLTVL.

This chain joins TRBV6-5 and TRBJ1-1, with D unresolved. The V gene's germline CDR1 is MNHEY and CDR2 SVGAGI. This CDR3 has 11 amino acids. Trimming shortened V by 5 bases and J by 7 bases, and 8 bases separated the two germline ends. The CDR3: CASSGPVEAFF. The CDR3 DNA is TGTGCCAGCAGTGGACCAGTTGAAGCTTTCTTT.

CDR3 DNA sequence: TGTGCCAGCACCCCGGGATCCCCGAGGGACAATGAGCAGTTCTTC. It yields the protein CASTPGSPRDNEQFF. J is TRBJ2-1 and V is TRBV18; D may be TRBD2 (5 bases). The CDR3 has 15 amino acids. Trimming stripped 8 bases from V and 5 bases from J, with 19 bases between. CDR1 KGHSH and CDR2 LQKENI come from the germline V gene.

With respect to this clone: Different DNA sequences within this sample yield the same CDR3. The chain recombines TRBV6-1 with TRBJ1-5; unclear D gene. Germline V lookup: CDR1 MNHNS, CDR2 SASEGT. The V end was cut by 1 base, the J end by 5 bases, with 6 bases between. The CDR3 consists of 13 residues. In nucleotides, the CDR3 is TGTGCCAGCAGTGAAGGCGGTTATCAGCCCCAGCATTTT. Translated, it gives CASSEGGYQPQHF.

The chain links TRBV2 to TRBJ2-7; a possible D gene is TRBD1 (6 bases). The V gene's germline CDR1 is SNHLY and CDR2 FYNNEI. The CDR3 is made up of 14 amino acids. The V gene lost 5 bases and the J gene lost 2 bases, with 13 bases spanning the gap. The CDR3 loop reads CASSRQASPYEQYF. CDR3 sequence (DNA): TGTGCCAGCAGTAGACAGGCATCTCCCTACGAGCAGTACTTC.

This chain joins TRBV27 and TRBJ2-7; 10 bases align to TRBD2. Trimming cost V 3 bases and J 6 bases; bases outside gene matches: 8. The CDR3 covers 15 residues. Per germline, CDR1 MNHEY and CDR2 SMNVEV (reference sequence). CDR3 in DNA: TGTGCCAGCAGTTTTTTAGCGGGAGGTGTGGGCGAGCAGTACTTC. It encodes CASSFLAGGVGEQYF.

In this sample, this clone turned up a few times. The chain employs TRBV9 and TRBJ2-7; D is ambiguous. V was trimmed by 2 bases and J by 6 bases, leaving 12 bases between them. CDR3 size: 13 residues. Looked up from germline, CDR1 is SGDLS and CDR2 is YYNGEE. CDR3 in amino acids: CASSVSFTGEQYF. As DNA, the CDR3 is TGTGCCAGCAGCGTGAGTTTCACGGGCGAGCAGTACTTC.

CDR3 residues: CAWRLGPGSHTGELFF. The DNA for the CDR3 is TGTGCCTGGAGGCTCGGTCCGGGGTCTCACACCGGGGAGCTGTTTTTT. The chain has TRBV30 and TRBJ2-2; weak D call: TRBD2 (5 bases). The CDR3 runs 16 residues. The V gene's germline CDR1 is GTSNPN and CDR2 SVGIG (reference sequence). V lost 3 bases to trimming and J lost 3 bases, with 17 bases between them.

The chain has TRBV4-2 and TRBJ1-2; a possible D gene is TRBD1 (5 bases). V lost 2 bases to trimming and J lost 7 bases, with 26 bases between them. The CDR3 has 18 amino acids. Germline CDR1 and CDR2: LGHNA and YNFKEQ. CDR3 protein: CASSQKVPGMGLSVGYTF. DNA of the CDR3: TGTGCCAGCAGCCAAAAAGTCCCGGGGATGGGACTTTCGGTTGGCTACACCTTC.

This clone was seen a single time. This chain connects TRBV27 to TRBJ1-2, with D uncertain. Germline V CDR1 and CDR2: MNHEY, SMNVEV (reference sequence). Trimming pared 3 bases from V and 5 bases from J, leaving 10 bases between. The CDR3 sequence is 13 residues long. CDR3 in amino acids: CASSLKAAYGYTF. CDR3 DNA sequence: TGTGCCAGCAGTTTGAAGGCAGCATATGGCTACACCTTC.

This clone was found once. This sequence joins TRBV2 and TRBJ1-2; 7 bases match TRBD1. CDR1 and CDR2 from the germline V gene are SNHLY and FYNNEI. This CDR3 has 12 residues. The ends lost 4 bases at V and 6 bases at J; junction bases unmatched: 2. The CDR3 bases are TGTGCCAGCAGTGGGGACAGTAATGGCTACACCTTC. Translation gives CASSGDSNGYTF.

The chain carries TRBV6-5 and TRBJ1-5, with TRBD1 as a possible D gene (6 bases). The germline V gene encodes CDR1 MNHEY and CDR2 SVGAGI. The CDR3 spans 14 residues. V was trimmed by 8 bases and J by 6 bases, leaving 17 bases between them. The CDR3 loop is CASQRAGDPQPQHF. In DNA form, the CDR3 reads TGTGCCAGCCAACGCGCAGGGGATCCTCAGCCCCAGCATTTT.